Sequencing of this T cell receptor beta chain was carried out in a study of blood T cells in healthy people across ages. Trimming shortened V by 5 bases and J by 2 bases, and 16 bases separated the two germline ends. Germline V gene lookup returns CDR1 SGHVS and CDR2 FNYEAQ. The CDR3 has 16 amino acids. Together with a sample-barcoded 5' primer, a J-beta primer mix was included in a second PCR lasting roughly 7 to 11 cycles. TCRdb itself ran the 5' RACE reads through MiXCR, one entry per CDR3 protein. The data contain 600,000 or so distinct CDR3 sequences, less than 35% of them singletons. The sample consisted of blood. The TCR comes from a woman older than 75 in good health. The rearrangement joins TRBV7-6 to TRBJ2-1, with D perhaps given as TRBD1 or TRBD2 (5 bases each). CDR3 residues: CASSPGPSSPYNEQFF. In DNA, the CDR3 is TGTGCCAGCAGCCCGGGACCTTCAAGCCCCTACAATGAGCAGTTCTTC. The full variable domain, with the rest looked up from reference TRBV7-6 and TRBJ2-1, is GAGVSQSPRYKVTKRGQDVALRCDPISGHVSLYWYRQALGQGPEFLTYFNYEAQQDKSGLPNDRFSAERPEGSISTLTIQRTEQRDSAMYRCASSPGPSSPYNEQFFGPGTRLTVL.